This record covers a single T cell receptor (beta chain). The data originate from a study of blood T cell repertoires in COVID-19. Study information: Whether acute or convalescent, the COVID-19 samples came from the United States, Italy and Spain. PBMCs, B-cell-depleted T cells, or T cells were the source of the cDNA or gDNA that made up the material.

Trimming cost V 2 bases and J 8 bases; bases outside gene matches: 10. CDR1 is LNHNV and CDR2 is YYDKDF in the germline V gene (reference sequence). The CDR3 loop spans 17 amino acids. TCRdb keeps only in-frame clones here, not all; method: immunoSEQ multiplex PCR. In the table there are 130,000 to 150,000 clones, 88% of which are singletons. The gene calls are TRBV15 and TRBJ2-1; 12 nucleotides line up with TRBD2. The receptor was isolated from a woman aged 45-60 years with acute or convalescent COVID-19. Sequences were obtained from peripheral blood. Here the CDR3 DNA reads TGTGCCACCAGCAGACCGACTAGCGGGAGATTCGGGGATGAGCAGTTCTTC. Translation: CATSRPTSGRFGDEQFF.